The rows below give T cell receptor beta chains drawn from one sample of a study of pediatric ulcerative colitis. Assay: immunoSEQ multiplex PCR; the TCRdb copy retains only in-frame clones and omits some. The profile covers about 18,000 clones, with 80% appearing a single time and 6% to 9.5% taken by the ten largest. The sample was gut tissue. These receptors originate from a boy aged 5-17 years who was a control in a study of pediatric ulcerative colitis. The CDR3 runs from the conserved cysteine through the conserved F or W. D genes are given only for firm matches. A clone size is listed for some rows: how often the clone was seen (once, few, many), or a class if it is expanded.

CDR3: CASREDATGQPQHF
V: TRBV19
size: -
length: 14
J: TRBJ1-5
D: -

CDR3: CASEDGRGNIQYF
V: TRBV25-1
size: -
length: 13
J: TRBJ2-4
D: -

CDR3: CASTGTAGAGELFF
V: TRBV6-5
size: once
length: 14
J: TRBJ2-2
D: TRBD1

CDR3: CASSVDVYNEQYF
V: TRBV9
size: few
length: 13
J: TRBJ2-7
D: -

CDR3: CASSGDSYEQFF
V: TRBV2
size: -
length: 12
J: TRBJ2-1
D: TRBD1

CDR3: CASSPQGYEQYF
V: TRBV27
size: -
length: 12
J: TRBJ2-7
D: TRBD1

CDR3: CASSLIRFEGSKRNQPQHF
V: TRBV7-6
size: -
length: 19
J: TRBJ1-5
D: -

CDR3: CASSRLVNGCQPQHF
V: TRBV7-6
size: -
length: 15
J: TRBJ1-5
D: -

CDR3: CASRAGSSYNEQFF
V: TRBV2
size: -
length: 14
J: TRBJ2-1
D: -

CDR3: CASSVAPQRGNEQYF
V: TRBV9
size: -
length: 15
J: TRBJ2-7
D: TRBD2

CDR3: CASPSDRTIHNEQFF
V: TRBV27
size: once
length: 15
J: TRBJ2-1
D: -

CDR3: CASSPGQPPPYNEQFF
V: TRBV5-6
size: -
length: 16
J: TRBJ2-1
D: -

CDR3: CASRSRGTEPREQYF
V: TRBV11-2
size: once
length: 15
J: TRBJ2-7
D: -

CDR3: CAWGGNTIYF
V: TRBV30
size: -
length: 10
J: TRBJ1-3
D: -

CDR3: CASSGDTAYEQYF
V: TRBV6-5
size: once
length: 13
J: TRBJ2-7
D: -

CDR3: CAWSRHNTEAFF
V: TRBV30
size: -
length: 12
J: TRBJ1-1
D: -

CDR3: CASSERSGDQPQHF
V: TRBV2
size: -
length: 14
J: TRBJ1-5
D: -

CDR3: CASSEVYTDNQPQHF
V: TRBV6-1
size: -
length: 15
J: TRBJ1-5
D: -

CDR3: CSVGTRGEQYF
V: TRBV29-1
size: once
length: 11
J: TRBJ2-7
D: -

CDR3: CASSSTGTYSGELFF
V: TRBV7-8
size: -
length: 15
J: TRBJ2-2
D: -

CDR3: CASTRQNWNEQFF
V: TRBV27
size: -
length: 13
J: TRBJ2-1
D: -

CDR3: CSVARDGGAEKLFF
V: TRBV29-1
size: -
length: 14
J: TRBJ1-4
D: -

CDR3: CASSLRSNQPQHF
V: TRBV5-6
size: -
length: 13
J: TRBJ1-5
D: -

CDR3: CASSPTTGRNTEAFF
V: TRBV7-2
size: -
length: 15
J: TRBJ1-1
D: -

CDR3: CASTGTSGGPGEQFF
V: TRBV6-4
size: -
length: 15
J: TRBJ2-1
D: TRBD2

CDR3: CASSFSNRGTDTQYF
V: TRBV5-4
size: -
length: 15
J: TRBJ2-3
D: -

CDR3: CASSHAKGLAGGPPRDTQYF
V: TRBV4-3
size: once
length: 20
J: TRBJ2-3
D: TRBD2

CDR3: CASSLSTEGAGELFF
V: TRBV5-1
size: -
length: 15
J: TRBJ2-2
D: -

CDR3: CASSDEETDTQYF
V: TRBV6-4
size: -
length: 13
J: TRBJ2-3
D: -

CDR3: CASSPPISMETQYF
V: TRBV18
size: -
length: 14
J: TRBJ2-5
D: -

CDR3: CASSEGQGAYEQYF
V: TRBV28
size: -
length: 14
J: TRBJ2-7
D: TRBD1

CDR3: CASSPRFQTASPLHF
V: TRBV18
size: -
length: 15
J: TRBJ1-6
D: -

CDR3: CASSEALWQPQHF
V: TRBV6-1
size: once
length: 13
J: TRBJ1-5
D: -

CDR3: CASSGTGETQYF
V: TRBV5-4
size: -
length: 12
J: TRBJ2-5
D: TRBD1

CDR3: CASSGAGGQNEQYF
V: TRBV18
size: once
length: 14
J: TRBJ2-7
D: TRBD2

CDR3: CASSLQGFPRIPSSYNEQFF
V: TRBV27
size: -
length: 20
J: TRBJ2-1
D: -

CDR3: CASSFQGTNIQYF
V: TRBV28
size: -
length: 13
J: TRBJ2-4
D: -

CDR3: CASSRDGVYGYTF
V: TRBV6-1
size: -
length: 13
J: TRBJ1-2
D: -

CDR3: CASSQAVPGQVTAYEQYF
V: TRBV4-3
size: -
length: 18
J: TRBJ2-7
D: TRBD1

CDR3: CASTGQGGTEAFF
V: TRBV6-6
size: -
length: 13
J: TRBJ1-1
D: TRBD1

CDR3: CATRSGAGPGNEQFF
V: TRBV15
size: once
length: 15
J: TRBJ2-1
D: -

CDR3: CASSHRTARNIQYF
V: TRBV18
size: -
length: 14
J: TRBJ2-4
D: -

CDR3: CASSQEGTANEKLFF
V: TRBV4-1
size: once
length: 15
J: TRBJ1-4
D: -

CDR3: CASSLEPQPYFYEQYF
V: TRBV7-3
size: -
length: 16
J: TRBJ2-7
D: -

CDR3: CASSGDEVGELFF
V: TRBV18
size: -
length: 13
J: TRBJ2-2
D: -

CDR3: CASSLAQAGGQEKLFF
V: TRBV5-1
size: once
length: 16
J: TRBJ1-4
D: TRBD1

CDR3: CASSLQGNQPQHF
V: TRBV27
size: -
length: 13
J: TRBJ1-5
D: -

CDR3: CASSDPSGQDQETQYF
V: TRBV5-6
size: -
length: 16
J: TRBJ2-5
D: TRBD1

CDR3: CASTRIATNEKLFF
V: TRBV7-2
size: -
length: 14
J: TRBJ1-4
D: -